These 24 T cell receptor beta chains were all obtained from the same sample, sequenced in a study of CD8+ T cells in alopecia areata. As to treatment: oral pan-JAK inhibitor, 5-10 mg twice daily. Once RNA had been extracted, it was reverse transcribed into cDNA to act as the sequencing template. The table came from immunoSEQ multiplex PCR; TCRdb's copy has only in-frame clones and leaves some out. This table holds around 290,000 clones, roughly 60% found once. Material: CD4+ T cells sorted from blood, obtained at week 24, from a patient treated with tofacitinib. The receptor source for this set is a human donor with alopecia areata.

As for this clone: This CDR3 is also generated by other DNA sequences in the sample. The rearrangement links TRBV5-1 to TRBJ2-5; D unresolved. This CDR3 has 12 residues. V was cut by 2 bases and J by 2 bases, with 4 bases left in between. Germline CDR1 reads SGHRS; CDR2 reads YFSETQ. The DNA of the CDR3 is TGCGCCAGCAGCTTTGATCAAGAGACCCAGTACTTC. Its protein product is CASSFDQETQYF.

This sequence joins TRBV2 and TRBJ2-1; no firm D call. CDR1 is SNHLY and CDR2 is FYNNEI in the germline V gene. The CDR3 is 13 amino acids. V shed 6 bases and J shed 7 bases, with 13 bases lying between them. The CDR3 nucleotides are TGTGCCAGCAGAGGACCGGCCGGGAATGAGCAGTTCTTC. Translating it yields CASRGPAGNEQFF.

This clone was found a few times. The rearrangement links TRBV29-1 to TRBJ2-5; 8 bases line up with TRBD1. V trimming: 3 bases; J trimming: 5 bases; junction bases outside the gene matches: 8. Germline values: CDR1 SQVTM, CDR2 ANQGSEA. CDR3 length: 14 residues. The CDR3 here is CSVDVTGGGETQYF. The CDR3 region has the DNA TGCAGCGTTGATGTAACAGGGGGTGGGGAGACCCAGTACTTC.

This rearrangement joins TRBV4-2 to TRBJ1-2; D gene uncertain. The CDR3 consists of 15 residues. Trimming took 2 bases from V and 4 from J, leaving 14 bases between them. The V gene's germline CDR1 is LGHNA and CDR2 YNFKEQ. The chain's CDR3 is CASSQSADSGYGYTF. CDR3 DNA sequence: TGTGCCAGCAGCCAAAGCGCGGACTCAGGCTATGGCTACACCTTC.

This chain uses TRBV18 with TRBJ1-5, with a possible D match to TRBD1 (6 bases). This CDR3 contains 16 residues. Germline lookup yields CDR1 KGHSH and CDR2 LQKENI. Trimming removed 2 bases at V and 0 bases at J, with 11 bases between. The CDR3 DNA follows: TGTGCCAGCTCACCATCAGGGGACCATAGCAATCAGCCCCAGCATTTT. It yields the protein CASSPSGDHSNQPQHF. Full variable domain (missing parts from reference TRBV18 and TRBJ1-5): NAGVMQNPRHLVRRRGQEARLRCSPMKGHSHVYWYRQLPEEGLKFMVYLQKENIIDESGMPKERFSAEFPKEGPSILRIQQVVRGDSAAYFCASSPSGDHSNQPQHFGDGTRLSIL.

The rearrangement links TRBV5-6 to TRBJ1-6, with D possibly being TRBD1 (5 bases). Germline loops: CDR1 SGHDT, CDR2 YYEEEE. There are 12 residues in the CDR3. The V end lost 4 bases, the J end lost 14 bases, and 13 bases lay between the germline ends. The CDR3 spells CASSPGGGALHF. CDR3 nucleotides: TGTGCCAGCAGCCCGGGTGGAGGGGCCCTCCACTTT.

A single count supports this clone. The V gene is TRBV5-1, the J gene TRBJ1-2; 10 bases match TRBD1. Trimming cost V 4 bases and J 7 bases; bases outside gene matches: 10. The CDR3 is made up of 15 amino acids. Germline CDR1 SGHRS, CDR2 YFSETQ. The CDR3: CASSPNPTGGSGYTF. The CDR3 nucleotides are TGCGCCAGCAGCCCCAACCCGACAGGGGGCAGTGGCTACACCTTC.

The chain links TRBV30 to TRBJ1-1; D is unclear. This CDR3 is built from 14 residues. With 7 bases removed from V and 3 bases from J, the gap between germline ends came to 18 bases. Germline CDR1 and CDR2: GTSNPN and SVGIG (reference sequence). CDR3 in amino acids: CALLIDGAYTEAFF. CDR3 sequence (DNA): TGTGCCTTGCTCATTGACGGAGCATACACTGAAGCTTTCTTT.

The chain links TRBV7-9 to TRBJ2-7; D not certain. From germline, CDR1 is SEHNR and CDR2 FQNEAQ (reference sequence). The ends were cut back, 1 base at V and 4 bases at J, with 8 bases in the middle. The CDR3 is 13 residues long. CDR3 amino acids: CASSLGPLYEQYF. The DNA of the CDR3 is TGTGCCAGCAGCTTAGGACCATTATACGAGCAGTACTTC.

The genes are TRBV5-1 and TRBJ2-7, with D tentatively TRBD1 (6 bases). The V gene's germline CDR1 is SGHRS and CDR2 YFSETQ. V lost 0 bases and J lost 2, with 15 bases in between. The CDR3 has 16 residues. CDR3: CASSLAGSGEPYEQYF. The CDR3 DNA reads TGCGCCAGCAGCTTGGCCGGGTCAGGGGAGCCCTACGAGCAGTACTTC.

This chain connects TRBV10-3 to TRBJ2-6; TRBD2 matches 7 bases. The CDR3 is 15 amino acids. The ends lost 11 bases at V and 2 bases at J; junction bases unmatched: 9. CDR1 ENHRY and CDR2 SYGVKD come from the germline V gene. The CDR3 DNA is TGTGCCGCTTCGGGCGGGGGTGCTGGGGCCAACGTCCTGACTTTC. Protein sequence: CAASGGGAGANVLTF.

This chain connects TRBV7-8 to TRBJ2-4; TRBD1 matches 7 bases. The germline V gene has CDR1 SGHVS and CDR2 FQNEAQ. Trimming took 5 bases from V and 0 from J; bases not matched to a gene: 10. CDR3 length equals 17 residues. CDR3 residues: CASSPGTAYRAKNIQYF. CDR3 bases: TGTGCCAGCAGCCCGGGGACAGCCTATCGAGCCAAAAACATTCAGTACTTC.

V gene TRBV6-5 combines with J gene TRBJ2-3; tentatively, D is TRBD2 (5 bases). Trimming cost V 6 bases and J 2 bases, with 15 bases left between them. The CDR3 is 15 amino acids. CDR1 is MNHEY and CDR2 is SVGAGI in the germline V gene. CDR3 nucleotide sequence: TGTGCCAGCAGCCAACGGGGTGGGTACACAGATACGCAGTATTTT. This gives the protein CASSQRGGYTDTQYF.

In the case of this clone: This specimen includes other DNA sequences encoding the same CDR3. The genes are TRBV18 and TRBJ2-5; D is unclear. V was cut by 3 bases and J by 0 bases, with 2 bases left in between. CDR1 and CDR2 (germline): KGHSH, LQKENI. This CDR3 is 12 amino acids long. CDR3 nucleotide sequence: TGTGCCAGCTCACCGGACCAAGAGACCCAGTACTTC. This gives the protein CASSPDQETQYF.

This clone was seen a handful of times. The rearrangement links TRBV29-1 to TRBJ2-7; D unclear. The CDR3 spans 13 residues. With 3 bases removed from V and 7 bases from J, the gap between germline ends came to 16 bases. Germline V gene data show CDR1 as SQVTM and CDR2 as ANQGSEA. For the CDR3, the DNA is TGCAGCGTTGAGGTGCAAGGGTCGGAAGAGCAGTACTTC. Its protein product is CSVEVQGSEEQYF.

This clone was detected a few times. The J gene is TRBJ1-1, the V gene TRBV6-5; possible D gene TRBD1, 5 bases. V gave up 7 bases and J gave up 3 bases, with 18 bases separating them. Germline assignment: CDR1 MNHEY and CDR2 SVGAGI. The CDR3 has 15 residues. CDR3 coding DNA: TGTGCCAGCACCTATAGGGGTCCAGGCTACACTGAAGCTTTCTTT. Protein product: CASTYRGPGYTEAFF.

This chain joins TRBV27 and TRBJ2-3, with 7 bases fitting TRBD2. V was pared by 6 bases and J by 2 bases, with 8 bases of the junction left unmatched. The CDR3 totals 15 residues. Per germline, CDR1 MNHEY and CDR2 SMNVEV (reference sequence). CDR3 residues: CASSNRLAFTDTQYF. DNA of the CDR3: TGTGCCAGCAGCAATCGACTAGCCTTCACAGATACGCAGTATTTT.

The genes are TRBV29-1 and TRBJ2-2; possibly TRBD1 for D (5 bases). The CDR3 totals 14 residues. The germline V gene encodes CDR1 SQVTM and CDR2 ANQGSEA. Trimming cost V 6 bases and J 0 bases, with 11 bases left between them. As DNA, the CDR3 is TGCAGCGTCGAGACAGAAGCGAACACCGGGGAGCTGTTTTTT. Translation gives CSVETEANTGELFF.

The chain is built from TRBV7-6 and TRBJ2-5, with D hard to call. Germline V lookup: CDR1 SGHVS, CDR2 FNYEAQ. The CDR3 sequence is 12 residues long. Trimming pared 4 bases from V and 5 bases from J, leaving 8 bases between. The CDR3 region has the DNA TGTGCCAGCAGCTCCTTGGGGGAGACCCAGTACTTC. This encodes CASSSLGETQYF. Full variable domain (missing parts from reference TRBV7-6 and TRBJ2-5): GAGVSQSPRYKVTKRGQDVALRCDPISGHVSLYWYRQALGQGPEFLTYFNYEAQQDKSGLPNDRFSAERPEGSISTLTIQRTEQRDSAMYRCASSSLGETQYFGPGTRLLVL.

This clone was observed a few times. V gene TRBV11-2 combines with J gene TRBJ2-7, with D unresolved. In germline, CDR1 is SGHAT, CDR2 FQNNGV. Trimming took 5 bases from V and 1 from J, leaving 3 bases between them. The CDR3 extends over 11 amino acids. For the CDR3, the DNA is TGTGCCAGCAGCATATCCTACGAGCAGTACTTC. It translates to CASSISYEQYF.

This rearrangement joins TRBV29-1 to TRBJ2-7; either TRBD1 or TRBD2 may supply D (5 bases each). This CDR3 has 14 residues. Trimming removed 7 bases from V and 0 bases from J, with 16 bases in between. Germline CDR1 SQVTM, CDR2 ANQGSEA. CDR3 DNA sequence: TGCAGCGCCTCGGGACGTCTGAGCTCCTACGAGCAGTACTTC. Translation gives CSASGRLSSYEQYF.

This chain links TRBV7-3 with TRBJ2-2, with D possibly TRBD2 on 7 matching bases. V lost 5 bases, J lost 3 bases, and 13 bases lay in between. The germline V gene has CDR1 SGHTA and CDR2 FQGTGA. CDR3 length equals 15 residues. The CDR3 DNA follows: TGTGCCAGCAGCCTACAGGGAGGGGACACCGGGGAGCTGTTTTTT. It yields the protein CASSLQGGDTGELFF.

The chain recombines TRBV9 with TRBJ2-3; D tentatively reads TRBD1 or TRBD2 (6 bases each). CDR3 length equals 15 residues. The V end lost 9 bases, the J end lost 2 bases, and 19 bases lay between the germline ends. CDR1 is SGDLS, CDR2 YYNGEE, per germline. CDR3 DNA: TGTGCCACCCGGCCGGGGGCGCGGGACACAGATACGCAGTATTTT. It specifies CATRPGARDTDTQYF.

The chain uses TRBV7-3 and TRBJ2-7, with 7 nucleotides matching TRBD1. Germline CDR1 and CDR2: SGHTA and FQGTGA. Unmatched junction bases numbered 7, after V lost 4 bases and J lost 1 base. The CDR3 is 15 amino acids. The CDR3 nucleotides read TGTGCCAGCAGCTCGACAGGGCGCGAGTCCTACGAGCAGTACTTC. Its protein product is CASSSTGRESYEQYF.